The 6 T cell receptor beta chains below all came from one sample that was sequenced in a study of cytomegalovirus exposure and HLA in healthy donors. The PCR had 60 Vbeta and 13 Jbeta primers. Repertoires were generated with immunoSEQ multiplex PCR, while TCRdb's copy carries only in-frame clones and drops some. The sample contains under 120,000 clones, approximately 79% of which appear only once. The source material was PBMCs. The receptors were gathered from a woman aged 40 to 50 in good health and CMV-seronegative.

This clone was recorded once. The chain links TRBV30 to TRBJ1-2; possible D gene TRBD1, 5 bases. The CDR3 sequence is 16 residues long. Per germline, CDR1 GTSNPN and CDR2 SVGIG (reference sequence). Trimming removed 0 bases from V and 7 bases from J, with 21 bases in between. The CDR3 loop is CAWSVTGRILATGYTF. In nucleotides, the CDR3 is TGTGCCTGGAGTGTAACAGGCAGGATCTTAGCAACTGGCTACACCTTC.

This sequence joins TRBV28 and TRBJ1-1, with 9 bases matching TRBD1. J was trimmed by 5 bases and V by 4 bases; bases with no gene match: 8. CDR3 length equals 15 residues. Germline CDR1 and CDR2: MDHEN and SYDVKM. CDR3: CASSSSTGGRTEAFF. CDR3 DNA sequence: TGTGCCAGCAGTTCCAGCACAGGGGGCCGAACTGAAGCTTTCTTT.

The rearrangement joins TRBV10-1 to TRBJ1-1; TRBD1 aligns across 7 bases. The trim removed 6 bases at V and 1 base at J, leaving 2 bases unmatched. This CDR3 comprises 13 residues. Germline lookup yields CDR1 WNHNN and CDR2 SYGVQD (reference sequence). The CDR3 sequence: CASSRDRNTEAFF. CDR3 DNA: TGCGCCAGCAGCCGGGACAGGAACACTGAAGCTTTCTTT.

The V gene is TRBV29-1, the J gene TRBJ2-7; D remains unclear. The germline CDR1 and CDR2 sequences are SQVTM and ANQGSEA. The CDR3 loop spans 11 amino acids. Trimming pared 7 bases from V and 1 base from J, leaving 8 bases between. The CDR3 loop reads CSAAGSYEQYF. The CDR3 nucleotides read TGCAGCGCTGCAGGATCCTACGAGCAGTACTTC.

The chain joins TRBV6-5 to TRBJ1-1; a weak D match, TRBD1 (6 bases). Germline lookup yields CDR1 MNHEY and CDR2 SVGAGI. The CDR3 is made up of 14 amino acids. V was cut by 6 bases and J by 1 base, with 12 bases left in between. The CDR3 reads CASRGTTPNTEAFF. CDR3 DNA: TGTGCCAGCAGGGGGACAACACCGAACACTGAAGCTTTCTTT.

The rearrangement links TRBV28 to TRBJ1-1; D uncertain. The germline V gene encodes CDR1 MDHEN and CDR2 SYDVKM. Trimming removed 4 bases from V and 1 base from J, with 7 bases in between. The CDR3 runs to 13 residues. For the CDR3, the DNA is TGTGCCAGCAGTTCGACACCGAACACTGAAGCTTTCTTT. It yields the protein CASSSTPNTEAFF. The full variable domain, with the rest looked up from reference TRBV28 and TRBJ1-1, is DVKVTQSSRYLVKRTGEKVFLECVQDMDHENMFWYRQDPGLGLRLIYFSYDVKMKEKGDIPEGYSVSREKKERFSLILESASTNQTSMYLCASSSTPNTEAFFGQGTRLTVV.